This T cell receptor (beta chain) came from a study of early T cells in non-severe SARS-CoV-2 infection. As for the study in general: Alpha and beta chains were unpaired, from unsorted whole-blood bulk RNA.

Unique molecular identifiers were added to individual cDNA molecules. From the 5' RACE reads, TCRdb called clonotypes with MiXCR, one entry per CDR3 protein. The sample consists of under 60,000 distinct CDR3 sequences, around 14% of them appearing once. CDR3 length: 14 amino acids. V lost 2 bases to trimming and J lost 6 bases; unmatched junction nucleotides: 4. This clonotype was counted only a few times. The receptor's source is an adult who was a healthcare worker with PCR-confirmed SARS-CoV-2 infection or an uninfected control (not recorded which). The sample was whole blood. The V gene is TRBV12-3 or TRBV12-4, the J gene TRBJ1-1; 9 bases align to TRBD1. This CDR3 is CASSLIQGAAEAFF. The CDR3 DNA sequence: TGTGCCAGCAGTTTAATACAGGGGGCGGCTGAAGCTTTCTTT.